This entry lists 27 T cell receptor beta chains sequenced from one sample in a study of blood T cell repertoires in COVID-19 (dated by TCRdb to about 2020). The library was produced with the immunoSEQ multiplex PCR assay. TCRdb stores this immuneACCESS table with in-frame sequences only. Part of the clones is absent; in the studies checked, under half of the shortfall reflects unresolved V genes, and no reason is known for the rest. The table for this sample lists some 97,000 clones; 80% to 95% of them were counted only once. The top ten clones comprise approximately 5.1% of the sample. Sequenced input: peripheral blood. The receptors were gathered from a man in his 70s with acute or convalescent COVID-19.

The chain joins TRBV18 to TRBJ2-1, with D possibly TRBD1 on 5 matching bases. CDR3 length: 16 residues. Germline values: CDR1 KGHSH, CDR2 LQKENI. Between the trimmed V and J ends, which lost 3 bases and 4 bases, there was a span of 16 bases. The CDR3 DNA is TGTGCCAGCTCACCCCCCCGACAGTCGTCTTACAATGAGCAGTTCTTC. This sequence encodes CASSPPRQSSYNEQFF.

The rearrangement uses TRBV11-2 and TRBJ2-7; D is unresolved. The CDR3 spans 15 residues. V lost 1 base and J lost 0, with 10 bases in between. The V gene's germline CDR1 is SGHAT and CDR2 FQNNGV. The CDR3 nucleotides are TGTGCCAGCAGCTTAGTAGCTGGAAGCTCCTACGAGCAGTACTTC. This encodes CASSLVAGSSYEQYF.

This chain uses TRBV1 with TRBJ1-1; TRBD1, the D gene given by the table, was not confirmed from the DNA. TRBV1 counts as a pseudogene. The CDR3 runs 17 residues. The CDR3 protein is CTSSQDRAGPMDTEAFF. CDR3 coding DNA: TGCACCAGCAGCCAAGATAGGGCAGGGCCCATGGACACTGAAGCTTTCTTT.

The chain combines TRBV5-1 with TRBJ2-1; the match to TRBD2 covers 11 bases. With 7 bases clipped from V and 7 bases from J, the junction kept 4 bases outside the gene matches. The CDR3 is 13 amino acids. The germline CDR1 and CDR2 sequences are SGHRS and YFSETQ. In DNA, the CDR3 is TGCGCCAGCGGTAGCGGGGGGGGAAATGAGCAGTTCTTC. Translated, it gives CASGSGGGNEQFF.

V usage is TRBV6-5 and J usage is TRBJ2-3; D is uncertain. Trimming removed 5 bases at V and 6 bases at J, with 9 bases between. This CDR3 region has 12 residues. CDR1 is MNHEY, CDR2 SVGAGI, per germline. As DNA, the CDR3 is TGTGCCAGCAGTACTGGTCGTGATACGCAGTATTTT. This encodes CASSTGRDTQYF.

The rearrangement joins TRBV5-1 to TRBJ1-5; no definite D call. The CDR3 length is 13 residues. The germline V gene has CDR1 SGHRS and CDR2 YFSETQ. The V and J ends lost 0 bases and 4 bases respectively, with 5 bases between them. The CDR3 region has the DNA TGCGCCAGCAGCTTGGGCAGGAATCAGCCCCAGCATTTT. It encodes CASSLGRNQPQHF.

The rearrangement joins TRBV12-3 or TRBV12-4 to TRBJ2-7; a possible D gene is TRBD1 (6 bases). Trimming left V 4 bases short and J 5 bases short, with 9 bases between. This CDR3 region has 12 residues. The CDR3 sequence: CASSSDSHEQYF. Here the CDR3 DNA reads TGTGCCAGCAGTTCGGACAGTCACGAGCAGTACTTC.

The rearrangement links TRBV5-1 to TRBJ2-7, with 9 bases aligning to TRBD1. J was trimmed by 6 bases and V by 4 bases; bases with no gene match: 5. There are 13 residues in the CDR3. CDR1 and CDR2 from the germline V gene are SGHRS and YFSETQ. The CDR3 region has the DNA TGCGCCAGCAGCGCCGGACAGGGGCTCGAGCAGTACTTC. Translated: CASSAGQGLEQYF. The full variable domain, in which reference TRBV5-1 and TRBJ2-7 provide the parts outside the CDR3, is KAGVTQTPRYLIKTRGQQVTLSCSPISGHRSVSWYQQTPGQGLQFLFEYFSETQRNKGNFPGRFSGRQFSNSRSEMNVSTLELGDSALYLCASSAGQGLEQYFGPGTRLTVT.

The genes are TRBV7-9 and TRBJ2-5; TRBD2 matches at 12 bases. Germline V gene data show CDR1 as SEHNR and CDR2 as FQNEAQ (reference sequence). J lost 2 bases, V lost 4 bases, and 5 bases had no gene match. The CDR3 spans 16 residues. The CDR3 coding sequence is TGTGCCAGCAGCTCTGGACTAGCGGGGCTGCAAGAGACCCAGTACTTC. This translates into CASSSGLAGLQETQYF. Looking up the rest from reference TRBV7-9 and TRBJ2-5 gives the full variable domain: DTGVSQNPRHKITKRGQNVTFRCDPISEHNRLYWYRQTLGQGPEFLTYFQNEAQLEKSRLLSDRFSAERPKGSFSTLEIQRTEQGDSAMYLCASSSGLAGLQETQYFGPGTRLLVL.

The chain has TRBV28 and TRBJ2-7; D might be TRBD1 (5 bases). The V end lost 7 bases, the J end lost 7 bases, and 17 bases lay between the germline ends. The germline V gene has CDR1 MDHEN and CDR2 SYDVKM. The CDR3 is 13 amino acids. The CDR3 here is CASTPEGAGEQYF. CDR3 DNA: TGTGCCAGCACCCCCGAAGGGGCCGGGGAGCAGTACTTC.

The chain has TRBV5-1 and TRBJ1-6; 7 nucleotides agree with TRBD1. J was trimmed by 6 bases and V by 4 bases; bases with no gene match: 4. The germline gives CDR1 SGHRS, CDR2 YFSETQ. CDR3 length: 14 residues. The CDR3 sequence is CASSPDRVNSPLHF. Here the CDR3 DNA reads TGCGCCAGCAGCCCCGACAGGGTTAATTCACCCCTCCACTTT. The complete variable domain, with remaining parts taken from reference TRBV5-1 and TRBJ1-6, reads KAGVTQTPRYLIKTRGQQVTLSCSPISGHRSVSWYQQTPGQGLQFLFEYFSETQRNKGNFPGRFSGRQFSNSRSEMNVSTLELGDSALYLCASSPDRVNSPLHFGNGTRLTVT.

This clone was found once. V usage is TRBV4-1 and J usage is TRBJ1-1, with TRBD1 as a possible D gene (6 bases). The CDR3 spans 14 residues. Germline CDR1 reads MGHRA; CDR2 reads YSYEKL. V lost 3 bases and J 1 base, leaving 9 bases between the germline ends. This CDR3 reads CASSHQQGNTEAFF. The CDR3 coding sequence is TGCGCCAGCAGCCACCAACAGGGGAACACTGAAGCTTTCTTT.

This chain links TRBV28 with TRBJ1-2; D unresolved. The CDR3 extends over 12 amino acids. Deletions cut 10 bases from V and 4 bases from J, with 13 bases between. CDR1 and CDR2 from the germline V gene are MDHEN and SYDVKM. CDR3 region: CATREQPYGYTF. The CDR3 DNA reads TGTGCCACCCGGGAGCAGCCCTATGGCTACACCTTC.

The CDR3 coding sequence is TGTGCCAGCAGCCTGCTGACAGGGGGTTTTAGGCATTTT. Its protein is CASSLLTGGFRHF. V gene TRBV28 combines with J gene TRBJ1-5; 9 bases agree with TRBD1. Unmatched junction bases numbered 12, after V lost 6 bases and J lost 15 bases. The CDR3 length is 13 residues. In germline, CDR1 is MDHEN, CDR2 SYDVKM.

This clone was counted a few times. V gene TRBV7-2 combines with J gene TRBJ2-1; TRBD2 aligns across 13 bases. The trim removed 1 base at V and 7 bases at J, leaving 4 bases unmatched. Germline-derived CDR1 and CDR2 are SGHTA and FQGNSA. The CDR3 has 16 residues. CDR3 region: CASSLVGTSGVNEQFF. The CDR3 DNA sequence: TGTGCCAGCAGCTTAGTCGGGACTAGCGGGGTGAATGAGCAGTTCTTC.

The chain joins TRBV6-2 or TRBV6-3 to TRBJ1-1, with 7 bases identical to TRBD1. This CDR3 is 16 amino acids long. V shed 4 bases and J 5 bases; nucleotides not matched to a gene: 13. Germline V gives CDR1 MNHEY, CDR2 SVGEGT. CDR3 nucleotides: TGTGCCAGCAGTTGGGACAGTTTCGGGTCACGTACTGAAGCTTTCTTT. Encoded protein: CASSWDSFGSRTEAFF.

J is TRBJ2-3 and V is TRBV3-1 (or the pseudogene TRBV3-2); TRBD2 is a possible D gene (5 bases). CDR3 size: 14 residues. CDR1 LGHDT and CDR2 YNNKEL come from the germline V gene (reference sequence). V was clipped by 4 bases and J by 1 base, with 9 bases between them. Here the CDR3 reads CASSPRVRTDTQYF. In DNA form, the CDR3 reads TGTGCCAGCAGCCCGAGGGTTCGCACAGATACGCAGTATTTT.

This chain links TRBV5-1 with TRBJ2-1; no reliable D call. V gave up 9 bases and J gave up 9 bases, with 16 bases separating them. CDR1 SGHRS and CDR2 YFSETQ come from the germline V gene. The CDR3 totals 12 residues. The chain's CDR3 is CATNSGSAEQFF. In DNA form, the CDR3 reads TGCGCCACCAACAGTGGTTCCGCTGAGCAGTTCTTC.

This chain joins TRBV7-9 and TRBJ1-3, with D unclear. This CDR3 contains 15 residues. Germline assignment: CDR1 SEHNR and CDR2 FQNEAQ (reference sequence). Deletions cut 5 bases from V and 8 bases from J, with 19 bases between. CDR3 sequence reads: CASSRERPDQDTIYF. CDR3 in DNA: TGTGCCAGCAGCCGCGAACGACCCGACCAGGACACCATATATTTT.

The chain uses TRBV6-4 and TRBJ1-1; D unclear. Deletions cut 6 bases from V and 3 bases from J, with 11 bases between. Germline values: CDR1 MRHNA, CDR2 SNTAGT. CDR3 length equals 13 residues. CDR3 in DNA: TGTGCCAGCAGACTAGACCGTGACACTGAAGCTTTCTTT. Protein: CASRLDRDTEAFF.

This clone appeared a single time. This rearrangement joins TRBV11-2 to TRBJ2-1; D perhaps matches TRBD2 (7 bases). The CDR3 totals 17 residues. Trimming left V 3 bases short and J 4 bases short, with 19 bases between. The germline CDR1 and CDR2 sequences are SGHAT and FQNNGV. The CDR3 sequence: CASSFAIDEGGYNEQFF. The CDR3 DNA sequence: TGTGCCAGCAGCTTCGCCATCGACGAGGGGGGGTACAATGAGCAGTTCTTC. The full variable domain, in which reference TRBV11-2 and TRBJ2-1 provide the parts outside the CDR3, is EAGVAQSPRYKIIEKRQSVAFWCNPISGHATLYWYQQILGQGPKLLIQFQNNGVVDDSQLPKDRFSAERLKGVDSTLKIQPAKLEDSAVYLCASSFAIDEGGYNEQFFGPGTRLTVL.

This clone was observed once. The rearrangement uses TRBV7-8 and TRBJ1-5, with TRBD1 identical over 7 bases. CDR3 size: 15 residues. Germline V gives CDR1 SGHVS, CDR2 FQNEAQ. V dropped 3 bases and J dropped 6; count of bases not matched to a gene: 8. The CDR3 sequence is CASSFILGGSQPQHF. The CDR3 DNA reads as TGTGCCAGCAGCTTTATATTAGGGGGCAGTCAGCCCCAGCATTTT. Combining the CDR3 with reference TRBV7-8 and TRBJ1-5 gives the whole variable domain GAGVSQSPRYKVAKRGQDVALRCDPISGHVSLFWYQQALGQGPEFLTYFQNEAQLDKSGLPSDRFFAERPEGSVSTLKIQRTQQEDSAVYLCASSFILGGSQPQHFGDGTRLSIL.

The rearrangement joins TRBV12-3 or TRBV12-4 to TRBJ1-5; unclear D gene. CDR3 length equals 13 residues. The V gene lost 6 bases and the J gene lost 5 bases, with 11 bases spanning the gap. The CDR3 sequence is CASRYTRDQPQHF. CDR3 coding DNA: TGTGCCAGCAGATATACGAGGGATCAGCCCCAGCATTTT.

This rearrangement joins TRBV28 to TRBJ1-2, with D possibly being TRBD1 (5 bases). CDR3 size: 15 residues. V gave up 5 bases and J gave up 8 bases, with 21 bases separating them. Germline loops: CDR1 MDHEN, CDR2 SYDVKM. This chain's CDR3 is CASSTPGRGSIGYTF. DNA of the CDR3: TGTGCCAGCAGTACCCCGGGGAGGGGCAGTATAGGCTACACCTTC.

This chain links TRBV28 with TRBJ1-5; 7 bases agree with TRBD1. Germline trimming cut 6 bases from V and 0 bases from J; bases unmatched to any gene: 2. Germline-derived CDR1 and CDR2 are MDHEN and SYDVKM. The CDR3 has 14 amino acids. This CDR3 is CASSQGGSNQPQHF. The CDR3 region has the DNA TGTGCCAGCAGCCAGGGGGGTAGCAATCAGCCCCAGCATTTT. Drawing the rest from reference TRBV28 and TRBJ1-5, the complete variable domain is DVKVTQSSRYLVKRTGEKVFLECVQDMDHENMFWYRQDPGLGLRLIYFSYDVKMKEKGDIPEGYSVSREKKERFSLILESASTNQTSMYLCASSQGGSNQPQHFGDGTRLSIL.

This clone was counted a few times. The gene calls are TRBV6-5 and TRBJ1-1, with D possibly being TRBD1 (6 bases). The CDR3 runs to 13 residues. Germline V CDR1 and CDR2: MNHEY, SVGAGI. The V end was cut by 6 bases, the J end by 4 bases, with 12 bases between. This chain's CDR3 is CASRATGPTEAFF. The CDR3 bases are TGTGCCAGCAGAGCGACAGGCCCCACTGAAGCTTTCTTT.

This clone was observed a single time. The chain is built from TRBV28 and TRBJ1-2, with a possible D match to TRBD1 (5 bases). Germline CDR1 and CDR2: MDHEN and SYDVKM. V lost 2 bases and J 4 bases, leaving 23 bases between the germline ends. The CDR3 spans 18 residues. The CDR3 DNA is TGTGCCAGCAGTTTAAACCTAGCGCACCCTTCTGACAGCTATGGCTACACCTTC. It is translated as CASSLNLAHPSDSYGYTF.